The next 18 T cell receptor beta chains were all read from a single sample in a study of regulatory T cells in long-lasting Graves disease. Sample time point: newly diagnosed GD, antithyroid drugs for less than 3 months. PBMCs were the source of the RNA used for TCR sequencing. Sequencing libraries for TCR beta were prepared with iRepertoire HTBI primers and Arm-PCR of CDR3 regions. One entry per CDR3 protein results from TCRdb running MiXCR on the multiplex PCR reads. Of 400,000 to 500,000 distinct CDR3 sequences in the sample, 12% to 15% were seen once. The same sample was also studied in work on T cells in Graves' hyperthyroidism and ophthalmopathy.

The material was peripheral blood mononuclear cells (PBMCs), obtained at new diagnosis, from a patient treated with antithyroid drugs. Source of these receptors: a woman between 50 and 59 years old with Graves disease.

As concerns this clonotype: This may arise from a read error, as a much more abundant clone is one base away. The V gene is TRBV2, the J gene TRBJ2-1, with TRBD2 matching 8 bases. Germline CDR1 reads SNHLY; CDR2 reads FYNNEI. The CDR3 loop spans 15 amino acids. The CDR3 bases are TGTGCCAGCAGTGAATTAGCGGGACGGAACAATGAGCAGTCCTTC. Translated: CASSELAGRNNEQSF.

This clonotype was recorded at least ten times. The rearrangement uses TRBV11-2 and TRBJ2-3; 13 bases line up with TRBD2. This CDR3 is 18 amino acids long. Germline loops: CDR1 SGHAT, CDR2 FQNNGV. J was trimmed by 0 bases and V by 3 bases; bases with no gene match: 6. The CDR3 protein is CASSFRTSGSASTDTQYF. As DNA, the CDR3 is TGTGCCAGCAGCTTCCGGACTAGCGGGAGCGCTAGCACAGATACGCAGTATTTT.

V usage is TRBV6-2 or TRBV6-3 and J usage is TRBJ2-4; D gene ambiguous. Germline CDR1 MNHEY, CDR2 SVGEGT. The V end lost 5 bases, the J end lost 0 bases, and 8 bases lay between the germline ends. The CDR3 length is 14 residues. The CDR3 nucleotides read TGTGCCAGCAGTGGGCTTCTAGCCAAAAACATTCAGTACTTC. Amino acid sequence: CASSGLLAKNIQYF.

This clonotype was observed at least ten times. V and J are TRBV6-6 and TRBJ1-6; TRBD1 matches at 10 bases. This CDR3 contains 16 residues. Germline V gene data show CDR1 as MNHNY and CDR2 as SVGAGI (reference sequence). The junction had 4 bases not matched to a gene; V was cut back by 0 bases and J by 8 bases. The CDR3 region is CASSYSRGTGDSPLHF. Here the CDR3 DNA reads TGTGCCAGCAGTTACTCGCGCGGGACAGGGGATTCACCCCTCCACTTT.

This clonotype appeared many times. This chain links TRBV28 with TRBJ1-5; D call uncertain. Germline V gives CDR1 MDHEN, CDR2 SYDVKM. The V gene lost 5 bases and the J gene lost 3 bases, with 2 bases spanning the gap. This CDR3 is 11 amino acids long. CDR3 DNA: TGTGCCAGCAGTGACAATCAGCCCCAGCATTTT. It specifies CASSDNQPQHF.

This clonotype was picked up many times. The chain couples TRBV12-5 to TRBJ2-1, with 15 nucleotides matching TRBD2. There are 15 residues in the CDR3. V lost 5 bases, J lost 6 bases, and 2 bases stayed unmatched. The germline V gene has CDR1 LGHNT and CDR2 FRNRAP. CDR3 sequence reads: CASGQGLAGGNEQFF. In DNA form, the CDR3 reads TGTGCTAGTGGTCAGGGACTAGCGGGAGGCAATGAGCAGTTCTTC.

This clonotype was seen ten or more times. V gene TRBV7-8 combines with J gene TRBJ1-1; 7 nucleotides align to TRBD1. The CDR3 consists of 15 residues. The trim removed 2 bases at V and 11 bases at J, leaving 14 bases unmatched. Germline loops: CDR1 SGHVS, CDR2 FQNEAQ. The DNA for the CDR3 is TGTGCCAGCAGCTTATGGGGGGACAGCTCCGATGTGGCTTTCTTT. Translated: CASSLWGDSSDVAFF.

This clonotype has a count of ten or more. This sequence joins TRBV7-9 and TRBJ1-1, with unresolved D. V lost 5 bases and J lost 1, with 14 bases in between. The CDR3 length is 15 residues. Germline lookup yields CDR1 SEHNR and CDR2 FQNEAQ (reference sequence). The CDR3 protein is CASSPRFDGNTEAFF. CDR3 in DNA: TGTGCCAGCAGCCCACGATTTGACGGGAACACTGAAGCTTTCTTT.

This chain uses TRBV28 with TRBJ1-3, with D unclear. Germline V gene lookup returns CDR1 MDHEN and CDR2 SYDVKM. This CDR3 spans 14 amino acids. V lost 5 bases, J lost 0 bases, and 8 bases lay in between. CDR3 in amino acids: CASSPYLSGNTIYF. DNA for the CDR3: TGTGCCAGCAGTCCGTACCTCTCTGGAAACACCATATATTTT.

The chain combines TRBV6-1 with TRBJ2-1, with TRBD2 identical over 14 bases. The J segment lost 8 bases and the V segment lost 6 bases, leaving 9 bases of the junction unmatched. The germline CDR1 and CDR2 sequences are MNHNS and SASEGT. The CDR3 loop spans 16 amino acids. CDR3 sequence reads: CASRPRLAGGRHEQFF. CDR3 nucleotides: TGTGCCAGCAGGCCCAGACTAGCGGGAGGGAGGCATGAGCAGTTCTTC.

This clonotype was counted ten times or more. The CDR3 sequence is CASSLDRVRGTQYF. The CDR3 DNA is TGTGCCAGCAGCTTGGACAGGGTACGTGGGACCCAGTACTTC. The genes are TRBV5-5 and TRBJ2-5; D is possibly TRBD1 (6 bases). V lost 0 bases to trimming and J lost 7 bases, with 13 bases between them. The CDR3 runs to 14 residues. Germline-derived CDR1 and CDR2 are SGHKS and YYEKEE (reference sequence).

In this sample, this clonotype turned up a few times. The genes are TRBV2 and TRBJ2-7, with 7 nucleotides matching TRBD1. The V segment lost 6 bases and the J segment 3 bases; nucleotides outside the gene matches: 5. The germline gives CDR1 SNHLY, CDR2 FYNNEI. CDR3 length: 13 amino acids. This CDR3 reads CASRGTVDYEQYF. CDR3 coding DNA: TGTGCCAGCAGGGGGACAGTGGACTACGAGCAGTACTTC.

With regard to this clonotype: Being one base from a much bigger clone, this may be a read error. The V call is TRBV12-3 or TRBV12-4, the J call TRBJ1-2, with TRBD1 matching 7 bases. The CDR3 runs to 14 residues. The CDR3 loop is CTSSPLGTEGGYTF. The CDR3 DNA reads as TGTACCAGCAGTCCGCTCGGGACAGAAGGTGGCTACACCTTC.

The table lists this clonotype with many counts. V and J are TRBV11-2 and TRBJ2-5; TRBD1 aligns across 12 bases. This CDR3 contains 17 residues. Trimming took 3 bases from V and 4 from J; bases not matched to a gene: 9. Per the germline V gene, CDR1 is SGHAT and CDR2 is FQNNGV. CDR3 nucleotides: TGTGCCAGCAGCTTCCTGCCGAGGGACAGGGGGCGAGAGACCCAGTACTTC. It is translated as CASSFLPRDRGRETQYF.

This clonotype was found many times. The V and J genes are TRBV11-3 and TRBJ2-2, with D perhaps TRBD1 (6 bases). Trimming shortened V by 1 base and J by 1 base, and 7 bases separated the two germline ends. The CDR3 has 15 amino acids. CDR1 and CDR2 from the germline V gene are SGHNT and YENEEA. Here the CDR3 DNA reads TGTGCCAGCAGCTTAGGGGGGCAGAACACCGGGGAGCTGTTTTTT. Its translation: CASSLGGQNTGELFF.

This clonotype has ten or more counts. V usage is TRBV2 and J usage is TRBJ2-7, with a tentative D call TRBD2 (6 bases). V was cut by 5 bases and J by 3 bases, with 17 bases left in between. There are 15 residues in the CDR3. The germline V gene encodes CDR1 SNHLY and CDR2 FYNNEI. DNA for the CDR3: TGTGCCAGCAGTCAAATACTCGGGAGCAACTACGAGCAGTACTTC. Its protein product is CASSQILGSNYEQYF.

Only a few counts were recorded for this clonotype. The V gene is TRBV28, the J gene TRBJ2-7; D unresolved. The CDR3 is 13 residues long. V lost 2 bases, J lost 2 bases, and 7 bases lay in between. Germline V gene lookup returns CDR1 MDHEN and CDR2 SYDVKM. DNA for the CDR3: TGTGCCAGCAGTTTAAGCGCCGCCTACGAGCAGTACTTC. It is translated as CASSLSAAYEQYF.

This clonotype was seen a handful of times. The chain employs TRBV13 and TRBJ2-3; 9 bases are a match to TRBD2. The CDR3 covers 18 residues. Trimming removed 0 bases from V and 1 base from J; junction bases left unmatched: 8. Germline V gene sequence: CDR1 PRHDT, CDR2 FYEKMQ (reference sequence). Written as DNA, the CDR3 is TGTGCCAGCAGCTTAGGCATTCCTAGCGGGGTTCGCACAGATACGCAGTATTTT. It yields the protein CASSLGIPSGVRTDTQYF.